The TCR beta chain under discussion was sequenced for a study of STAT5B mutations in CD4+ large granular lymphocyte leukemia. Findings of the study overall: Patient CD4-sorted repertoires looked more clonal than healthy CD4+ repertoires, even without putative leukemic clones.

Regarding this clone: No antigen is known for it.

The V gene's germline CDR1 is SEHNR and CDR2 FQNEAQ (reference sequence). The CDR3 loop spans 12 amino acids. The V gene lost 10 bases and the J gene lost 0 bases, with 7 bases spanning the gap. Original data processing: Productive clonotypes were detectable down to 2.59 x 10-5 frequency. Data came from immunoSEQ multiplex PCR; TCRdb stores just in-frame clones and leaves some out. V and J calls and clone size are those listed in that table; D and trimming were worked out from the DNA. The sample shows over 30,000 clones, about 90% of them seen only once. This chain links TRBV7-9 with TRBJ1-5; no clear D. Sequencing was performed on CD4+ T cells from blood buffy coats. The origin of this receptor is a human donor in good health. The CDR3 nucleotides are TGTGCCATCGGCAGTAGCAATCAGCCCCAGCATTTT. Translating it yields CAIGSSNQPQHF.